This is a list of T cell receptor beta chains from one sample in a study of shared clonotypes between healthy human individuals. Generated by immunoSEQ multiplex PCR, the TCRdb table keeps only in-frame clones and is missing some. The data show about 2.1 million clones, 93% seen once. Sequencing was done on a sample of naive CD8+ T cells from PBMCs. These receptors all come from a man between 18 and 29 years old in good health. Some clones in this sample may be carry-over from other donors' samples. Both conserved end residues are part of each CDR3. The D gene is left open where the match is weak. Clone sizes are given selectively: once, few, many, or a class where the clone is expanded.

d_call	v_call	clone_size	j_call	cdr3_nt	cdr3_aa
.	TRBV23-1	.	TRBJ1-2	TGCGCCAGCACTCTATACTCGCCCCACTATGGCTACACCTTC	CASTLYSPHYGYTF
.	TRBV7-6	.	TRBJ2-3	TGTGCCAGCAGCGCCGTGGTAGCGGAGTTCACTAGCACAGATACGCAGTATTTT	CASSAVVAEFTSTDTQYF
TRBD1	TRBV13	.	TRBJ2-3	TGTGCCAGCAGCTCGACTGCGACCGGGACAGCTAGCACAGATACGCAGTATTTT	CASSSTATGTASTDTQYF
TRBD1	TRBV27	.	TRBJ1-5	TGTGCCAGCAGCTCCGGGACAGGGGGCAATCAGCCCCAGCATTTT	CASSSGTGGNQPQHF
TRBD1	TRBV28	once	TRBJ2-2	TGTGCCAGCAGTTTAGTCAGGGGGCTAGGCACCGGGGAGCTGTTTTTT	CASSLVRGLGTGELFF
.	TRBV4-2	.	TRBJ1-6	TGTGCCAGCAGCCAGATTCCAAGGGGCAATTCACCCCTCCACTTT	CASSQIPRGNSPLHF
TRBD2	TRBV27	.	TRBJ2-5	TGTGCCAGCAGGGGTTCAGCGGGAGGCCCGGGAGCCCAGTACTTC	CASRGSAGGPGAQYF
TRBD1	TRBV27	.	TRBJ2-7	TGTGCCAGCAGTTTATCCAAAGCCGGGACAGGGGGCGGAAGGTCCTACGAGCAGTACTTC	CASSLSKAGTGGGRSYEQYF
.	TRBV6-6	once	TRBJ1-4	TGTGCCAGCAGTTTAACAGGGACTAATGAAAAACTGTTTTTT	CASSLTGTNEKLFF
TRBD2	TRBV9	.	TRBJ2-3	TGTGCCAGCAGCGATCCGCGGGAGGGGACAGATACGCAGTATTTT	CASSDPREGTDTQYF
TRBD2	TRBV27	.	TRBJ2-1	TGTGCCAGCAGTTTAATGCAGCGGGAGATTCTATACAATGAGCAGTTCTTC	CASSLMQREILYNEQFF
.	TRBV28	once	TRBJ2-1	TGTGCCAGCAGCTCGGGGTCCGGGGAGCAGTTCTTC	CASSSGSGEQFF
TRBD2	TRBV4-1	.	TRBJ2-7	TGCGCCAGCAGCCAGGGTAGCGGGCAGAGCTCCTACGAGCAGTACTTC	CASSQGSGQSSYEQYF
TRBD1	TRBV4-2	.	TRBJ2-7	TGTGCCAGCAGCCCAGGACAGGGCTCCTACGAGCAGTACTTC	CASSPGQGSYEQYF
TRBD2	TRBV9	.	TRBJ2-1	TGTGCCAGCAGCGTAGCTACGGGAGCCGGGAGGGATGAGCAGTTCTTC	CASSVATGAGRDEQFF
.	TRBV7-8	.	TRBJ2-7	TGTGCCAGCAGCCCCCTCGGCGAGGGGCCAACCTACGAGCAGTACTTC	CASSPLGEGPTYEQYF
.	TRBV18	.	TRBJ2-5	TGTGCCAGCTCACCACCGTTCGGAGGTCAAGAGACCCAGTACTTC	CASSPPFGGQETQYF
TRBD1	TRBV7-9	.	TRBJ2-1	TGTGCCAGCAGCTACCCCGACAGGGGGTTGGGCCGGGCCTACAATGAGCAGTTCTTC	CASSYPDRGLGRAYNEQFF
TRBD2	TRBV27	.	TRBJ2-1	TGTGCCAGCAGTCAATCGACTAGCGGGAGGCTCTGGCAGTTCTTC	CASSQSTSGRLWQFF
TRBD1	TRBV4-1	.	TRBJ2-2	TGCGCCAGCAGCTATAGGGACAGGGCCCTCACCGGGGAGCTGTTTTTT	CASSYRDRALTGELFF
.	TRBV19	.	TRBJ1-5	TGTGCCAGTACTTGGCAGGTTAAACAGCCCCAGCATTTT	CASTWQVKQPQHF
.	TRBV10-2	.	TRBJ1-2	TGCGCCAGCAGTGAGTCGATGCAGGGTCGGCACTATGGCTACACCTTC	CASSESMQGRHYGYTF
TRBD2	TRBV7-9	.	TRBJ2-1	TGTGCCAGCAGCCCGCTAGCGGGAGCTTTTGAGCAGTTCTTC	CASSPLAGAFEQFF
.	TRBV2	.	TRBJ1-1	TGTGCCAGCCTACCAGGGCGGTGGAACACTGAAGCTTTCTTT	CASLPGRWNTEAFF
.	TRBV9	.	TRBJ2-2	TGTGCCAGCAGCGTAGTATCAGGGGACACCGGGGAGCTGTTTTTT	CASSVVSGDTGELFF
.	TRBV7-8	.	TRBJ2-7	TGTGCCAGCAGCTTAGCGTGGGACGGCCCGGGGGCCGAGCAGTACTTC	CASSLAWDGPGAEQYF
TRBD2	TRBV7-7	.	TRBJ2-7	TGTGCCGGGGTAGCGGGCTGCTCCTACGAGCAGTACTTC	CAGVAGCSYEQYF
TRBD1	TRBV11-2	.	TRBJ1-1	TGTGCCAGCAGATTCACAGGGGGTGGCACTGAAGCTTTCTTT	CASRFTGGGTEAFF
.	TRBV7-2	.	TRBJ2-7	TGTGCCAGCAGCTTTCTCTACGAGCAGTACTTC	CASSFLYEQYF
.	TRBV5-6	.	TRBJ1-2	TGTGCCAGCAGCTTGGGCTCAGGGAACTATGGCTACACCTTC	CASSLGSGNYGYTF
TRBD2	TRBV27	once	TRBJ2-1	TGTGCCAGCAGTTTTGGGACTAGCGGCCTCAATGAGCAGTTCTTC	CASSFGTSGLNEQFF
.	TRBV25-1	once	TRBJ2-1	TGTGCCAGCAGTGATGGGTCGGTTGTCCTCTGGTCCTACAATGAGCAGTTCTTC	CASSDGSVVLWSYNEQFF
TRBD2	TRBV19	.	TRBJ2-1	TGTGCCAGTAGTATAGACCGGACTAGCCCCTACAATGAGCAGTTCTTC	CASSIDRTSPYNEQFF
.	TRBV7-9	.	TRBJ1-2	TGTGCCAGCAGCTACGCACCTGGCTACACCTTC	CASSYAPGYTF
.	TRBV4-1	once	TRBJ2-3	TGCGCCAGCAGTGGACTGTTCACAGATACGCAGTATTTT	CASSGLFTDTQYF
.	TRBV19	.	TRBJ1-1	TGTGCCAGTAGTCTGGGGATGGACACTGAAGCTTTCTTT	CASSLGMDTEAFF
TRBD1	TRBV4-1	.	TRBJ2-1	TGCGCCAGCAGCCAAGTCGGCAGGGGGCCCTACAATGAGCAGTTCTTC	CASSQVGRGPYNEQFF
.	TRBV11-2	.	TRBJ1-1	TGTGCCAGCAACGTCGGGCTAATGGGCACTGAAGCTTTCTTT	CASNVGLMGTEAFF
.	TRBV15	.	TRBJ2-7	TGTGCCACCAGAAGATCAGGAGCCTACGAGCAGTACTTC	CATRRSGAYEQYF
.	TRBV7-6	.	TRBJ1-1	TGTGCCAGCAGCTTAGAGGCGGACGGAAACACTGAAGCTTTCTTT	CASSLEADGNTEAFF
.	TRBV19	.	TRBJ2-7	TGTGCCAGTAGTTCTGGGAATAGTTACGAGCAGTACTTC	CASSSGNSYEQYF
.	TRBV5-1	.	TRBJ2-7	TGCGCCAGCAGCCCCCGGGACCAGTCTTCCTACGAGCAGTACTTC	CASSPRDQSSYEQYF
TRBD1	TRBV2	once	TRBJ1-2	TGTGCCAGCTCCGGACAGGGACCGTCATTTTACGGCTACACCTTC	CASSGQGPSFYGYTF
TRBD2	TRBV7-3	once	TRBJ2-1	TGTGCCAGCAGCTTAACTTCGGCGGGAGGACCGAACGAGCAGTTCTTC	CASSLTSAGGPNEQFF
TRBD1	TRBV11-2	few	TRBJ1-3	TGTGCCAGCAGCCCCAGGGGGGGGGCGCCTGGAAACACCATATATTTT	CASSPRGGAPGNTIYF
.	TRBV7-9	.	TRBJ2-7	TGTGCCAGCAGCGATGGGCAACTCCCTAACGAGCAGTACTTC	CASSDGQLPNEQYF